These T cell receptor beta chains were read from a single sample in a study of CD4 T cells in relation to SARS-CoV-2 and coronaviruses. The table came from immunoSEQ multiplex PCR; TCRdb's copy has only in-frame clones and leaves some out. Of some 21,000 clones listed, roughly 82% are singletons. These receptors are not linked to any known antigen. The sample was CD4+ T cells from PBMCs, cultured in vitro. The receptors come from a human donor in good health. CDR3s include the opening cysteine and the closing phenylalanine or tryptophan. The order of the fields is V gene, J gene, clone size, D gene, CDR3 protein, CDR3 DNA. The D gene is left open where the match is weak. Not all rows give a size; the values are once, few, many and, for expanded clones, a class.

>TRBV5-5|TRBJ1-2|once|NA
CASSLPEASRGYTF
TGTGCCAGCAGCTTACCTGAGGCCTCCCGGGGCTACACCTTC
>TRBV11-2|TRBJ2-5|NA|NA
CASSLGPPETQYF
TGTGCCAGCAGCTTAGGGCCTCCGGAGACCCAGTACTTC
>TRBV7-9|TRBJ2-2|NA|TRBD2
CASILAGGNTGELFF
TGTGCCAGCATCCTAGCGGGGGGGAACACCGGGGAGCTGTTTTTT
>TRBV30|TRBJ2-2|NA|NA
CASFPTPNTGELFF
TGTGCCTCGTTCCCTACCCCGAACACCGGGGAGCTGTTTTTT
>TRBV19|TRBJ1-5|few|NA
CASSIRYSNQPQHF
TGTGCCAGTAGTATCAGATATAGCAATCAGCCCCAGCATTTT
>TRBV5-6|TRBJ2-6|NA|TRBD1
CASSRQGVLSGANVLTF
TGTGCCAGCAGCAGACAGGGGGTCCTATCTGGGGCCAACGTCCTGACTTTC
>TRBV4-3|TRBJ1-5|NA|NA
CASSQDINKGQPQHF
TGCGCCAGCAGCCAAGATATTAATAAGGGTCAGCCCCAGCATTTT
>TRBV27|TRBJ1-1|NA|NA
CASSSDTQGKAFF
TGTGCCAGCAGTTCAGATACTCAGGGTAAGGCTTTCTTT
>TRBV24-1|TRBJ1-2|NA|TRBD1
CATSDGDSRISGYTF
TGTGCCACCAGTGATGGGGACAGCAGGATCTCTGGCTACACCTTC
>TRBV6-5|TRBJ2-5|once|NA
CASSYLETQYF
TGTGCCAGCAGTTACTTAGAGACCCAGTACTTC
>TRBV6-5|TRBJ2-3|NA|TRBD2
CASSRLAGSTDTQYF
TGTGCCAGCAGTCGACTAGCGGGGAGCACAGATACGCAGTATTTT
>TRBV6-4|TRBJ2-1|NA|NA
CASSRNAGNNEQFF
TGTGCCAGCAGTCGAAACGCCGGGAACAATGAGCAGTTCTTC
>TRBV6-5|TRBJ2-4|NA|NA
CASSRSVVDIQYF
TGTGCCAGCAGCCGTAGTGTAGTGGACATTCAGTACTTC
>TRBV7-9|TRBJ1-6|NA|NA
CASSDLAGLDSPLHF
TGTGCCAGCAGCGACTTAGCGGGCTTGGATTCACCCCTCCACTTT
>TRBV4-1|TRBJ1-2|NA|TRBD1
CASSQDLNRGQGYTF
TGCGCCAGCAGCCAAGATCTGAACAGGGGGCAGGGCTACACCTTC
>TRBV19|TRBJ1-1|once|NA
CASSTDRRMNTEAFF
TGTGCCAGTAGTACAGACAGGAGGATGAACACTGAAGCTTTCTTT
>TRBV30|TRBJ1-6|few|NA
CAWRNNLNSPLHF
TGTGCCTGGAGAAACAATTTAAATTCACCCCTCCACTTT
>TRBV2|TRBJ2-3|NA|TRBD2
CASRGRTSGTDTQYF
TGTGCCAGCAGGGGCAGGACTAGCGGGACAGATACGCAGTATTTT
>TRBV5-1|TRBJ2-3|NA|TRBD1
CASSLVGTGSTDTQYF
TGCGCCAGCAGCTTGGTCGGGACAGGTAGCACAGATACGCAGTATTTT
>TRBV7-8|TRBJ1-2|NA|NA
CASSLREGTPYGYTF
TGTGCCAGCAGCTTACGGGAAGGGACCCCCTATGGCTACACCTTC
>TRBV10-3|TRBJ2-3|NA|TRBD2
CAISERARTKRELVDTQYF
TGTGCCATCAGTGAGCGGGCCCGAACTAAGCGGGAGCTAGTAGATACGCAGTATTTT
>TRBV27|TRBJ2-1|NA|TRBD2
CASSLWGTSGFEQFF
TGTGCCAGCAGTTTATGGGGGACTAGCGGGTTTGAGCAGTTCTTC
>TRBV10-3|TRBJ2-2|NA|NA
CAISEFRGGTTGELFF
TGTGCCATCAGTGAATTCAGGGGTGGAACCACCGGGGAGCTGTTTTTT
>TRBV4-3|TRBJ1-1|NA|NA
CASSSWTRNTEAFF
TGCGCCAGCAGCTCTTGGACACGGAACACTGAAGCTTTCTTT
>TRBV9|TRBJ2-1|NA|NA
CASSVGVGQTYEQFF
TGTGCCAGCAGCGTAGGAGTGGGACAAACCTATGAGCAGTTCTTC
>TRBV19|TRBJ1-1|few|NA
CASSKRVVGVAEAFF
TGTGCCAGTAGTAAACGGGTAGTTGGGGTCGCTGAAGCTTTCTTT
>TRBV19|TRBJ2-5|NA|NA
CASSIAAGPLETQYF
TGTGCCAGTAGTATAGCAGCCGGCCCTCTGGAGACCCAGTACTTC
>TRBV5-1|TRBJ2-7|NA|NA
CASSLGQRLDEQYF
TGCGCCAGCAGCTTGGGACAGCGTCTTGACGAGCAGTACTTC
>TRBV7-8|TRBJ2-7|NA|NA
CASSLVVVPTYEQYF
TGTGCCAGCAGCTTAGTAGTTGTCCCCACCTACGAGCAGTACTTC
>TRBV3-1/TRBV3-2|TRBJ2-5|NA|NA
CASSPGGSGTQYF
TGTGCCAGCAGCCCTGGGGGCTCGGGGACCCAGTACTTC
>TRBV2|TRBJ1-1|NA|NA
CASSENRANTEAFF
TGTGCCAGCAGTGAAAACAGGGCGAACACTGAAGCTTTCTTT
>TRBV4-1|TRBJ2-3|NA|TRBD2
CASSQVSAGGPADTQYF
TGCGCCAGCAGCCAAGTGAGTGCGGGAGGGCCGGCAGATACGCAGTATTTT
>TRBV12-3/TRBV12-4|TRBJ2-3|NA|NA
CASSLGGDTQYF
TGTGCCAGCAGTTTGGGGGGAGATACGCAGTATTTT
>TRBV12-5|TRBJ2-7|NA|NA
CASTRADRYTYEQYF
TGTGCTAGTACCAGGGCCGACCGTTACACCTACGAGCAGTACTTC
>TRBV7-8|TRBJ1-1|few|NA
CASSQRTSNTEAFF
TGTGCCAGCAGCCAAAGGACTTCTAACACTGAAGCTTTCTTT
>TRBV7-8|TRBJ2-7|once|TRBD2
CASSLQREGPYEQYF
TGTGCCAGCAGCCTCCAGCGGGAGGGGCCCTACGAGCAGTACTTC
>TRBV19|TRBJ1-2|NA|NA
CASSIGGGRGGYGYTF
TGTGCCAGTAGTATAGGTGGGGGCAGGGGCGGCTATGGCTACACCTTC
>TRBV4-1|TRBJ1-2|few|NA
CASSQEGVNRPEGYTF
TGCGCCAGCAGCCAAGAAGGGGTTAACAGGCCGGAGGGCTACACCTTC
>TRBV21-1|TRBJ1-1|NA|NA
CASSKAQGNTEAFF
TGTGCCAGCAGCAAAGCGCAAGGAAACACTGAAGCTTTCTTT
>TRBV7-8|TRBJ1-1|NA|TRBD1
CASSEDRGAGRFAFF
TGTGCCAGCAGCGAGGACAGGGGCGCGGGACGGTTTGCTTTCTTT
>TRBV19|TRBJ2-3|NA|NA
CASSSTGTRGDTQYF
TGTGCCAGTAGCAGTACCGGGACCCGCGGAGATACGCAGTATTTT
>TRBV5-1|TRBJ1-1|NA|NA
CASSLGFLNTEAFF
TGCGCCAGCAGCTTAGGCTTTTTGAACACTGAAGCTTTCTTT
>TRBV20-1|TRBJ2-3|NA|TRBD1
CSASDRVTDTQYF
TGCAGTGCTAGTGACAGGGTCACAGATACGCAGTATTTT
>TRBV5-6|TRBJ2-5|NA|NA
CASSPRLGFQETQYF
TGTGCCAGCAGCCCGCGACTGGGTTTCCAAGAGACCCAGTACTTC
>TRBV7-9|TRBJ1-5|NA|TRBD1
CASSSGQENQPQHF
TGTGCCAGCAGCTCCGGACAGGAGAATCAGCCCCAGCATTTT
>TRBV29-1|TRBJ1-1|NA|NA
CSVAGGQNTEAFF
TGCAGCGTGGCCGGGGGTCAGAACACTGAAGCTTTCTTT
>TRBV6-5|TRBJ2-2|NA|TRBD1
CASTSGQGGTGELFF
TGTGCCAGCACATCGGGACAGGGGGGCACCGGGGAGCTGTTTTTT
>TRBV2|TRBJ2-3|NA|TRBD2
CASLAGVGDTQYF
TGTGCCAGCTTGGCGGGAGTGGGTGATACGCAGTATTTT
>TRBV11-2|TRBJ1-2|NA|TRBD1
CASSVRQGGSYGYTF
TGTGCCAGCAGCGTTCGACAGGGCGGAAGCTATGGCTACACCTTC
>TRBV5-1|TRBJ2-1|NA|NA
CASSLGLVHNEQFF
TGCGCCAGCAGCTTAGGACTGGTCCACAATGAGCAGTTCTTC
>TRBV2|TRBJ2-3|once|TRBD2
CASSPNPGLAGASYRDTQYF
TGTGCCAGCAGTCCTAACCCGGGACTAGCGGGAGCTTCATATAGAGATACGCAGTATTTT
>TRBV5-6|TRBJ2-7|NA|NA
CASSLANRVEQYF
TGTGCCAGCAGCTTGGCGAACAGGGTGGAGCAGTACTTC